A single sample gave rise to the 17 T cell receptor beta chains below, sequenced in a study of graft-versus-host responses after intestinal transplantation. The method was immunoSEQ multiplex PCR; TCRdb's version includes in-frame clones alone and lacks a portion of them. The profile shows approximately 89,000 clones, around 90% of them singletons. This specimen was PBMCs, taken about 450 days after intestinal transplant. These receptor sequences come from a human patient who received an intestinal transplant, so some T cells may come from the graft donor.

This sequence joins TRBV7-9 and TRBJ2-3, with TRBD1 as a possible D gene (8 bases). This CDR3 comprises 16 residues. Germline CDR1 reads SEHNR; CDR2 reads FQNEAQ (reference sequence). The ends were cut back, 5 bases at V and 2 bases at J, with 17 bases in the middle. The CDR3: CASSPTGGDTTDTQYF. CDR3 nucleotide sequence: TGTGCCAGCAGCCCTACAGGGGGGGACACCACAGATACGCAGTATTTT.

CDR3 bases: TGTGCCATCAGGAAGGACACCAATGAGCAGTTCTTC. This translates into CAIRKDTNEQFF. The chain combines TRBV10-3 with TRBJ2-1; D possibly corresponds to TRBD1 (5 bases). Germline CDR1 and CDR2: ENHRY and SYGVKD. With 6 bases removed from V and 6 bases from J, the gap between germline ends came to 9 bases. The CDR3 is 12 amino acids.

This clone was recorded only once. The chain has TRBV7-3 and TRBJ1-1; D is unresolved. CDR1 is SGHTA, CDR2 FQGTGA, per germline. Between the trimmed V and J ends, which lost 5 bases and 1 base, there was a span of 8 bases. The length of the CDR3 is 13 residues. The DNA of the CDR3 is TGTGCCAGCAGCCCCGTCGGGAACACTGAAGCTTTCTTT. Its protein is CASSPVGNTEAFF.

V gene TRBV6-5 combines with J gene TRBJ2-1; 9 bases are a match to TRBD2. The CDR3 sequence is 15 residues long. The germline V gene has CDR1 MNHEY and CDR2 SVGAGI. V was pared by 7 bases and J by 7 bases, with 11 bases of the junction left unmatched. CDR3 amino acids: CASMRERGDGNEQFF. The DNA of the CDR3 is TGTGCCAGCATGCGCGAGCGGGGGGACGGGAATGAGCAGTTCTTC.

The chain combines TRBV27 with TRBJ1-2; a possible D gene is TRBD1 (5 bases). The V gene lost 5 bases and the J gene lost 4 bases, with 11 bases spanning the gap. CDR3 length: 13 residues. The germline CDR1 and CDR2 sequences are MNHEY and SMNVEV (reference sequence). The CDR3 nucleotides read TGTGCCAGCAGTGGGGGTTTGGTCTATGGCTACACCTTC. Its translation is CASSGGLVYGYTF.

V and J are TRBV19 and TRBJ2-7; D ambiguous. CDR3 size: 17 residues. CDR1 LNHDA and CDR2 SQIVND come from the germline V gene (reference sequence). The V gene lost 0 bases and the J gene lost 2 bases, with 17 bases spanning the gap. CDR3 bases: TGTGCCAGTAGTATAGACGTTGGTCACCTTATACCCTACGAGCAGTACTTC. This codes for CASSIDVGHLIPYEQYF.

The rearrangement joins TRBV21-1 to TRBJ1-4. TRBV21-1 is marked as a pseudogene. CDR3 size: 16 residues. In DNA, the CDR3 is TGTGCCAGCAGCAAGCTCCCGAAAGGGATCGATGAAAAACTGTTTTTT. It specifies CASSKLPKGIDEKLFF.

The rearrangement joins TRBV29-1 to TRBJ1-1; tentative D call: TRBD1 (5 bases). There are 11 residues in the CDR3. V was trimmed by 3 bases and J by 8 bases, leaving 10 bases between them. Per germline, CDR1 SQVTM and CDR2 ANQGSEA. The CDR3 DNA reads TGCAGCGTTGACGAGGGGAGGGAAGCTTTCTTT. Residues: CSVDEGREAFF.

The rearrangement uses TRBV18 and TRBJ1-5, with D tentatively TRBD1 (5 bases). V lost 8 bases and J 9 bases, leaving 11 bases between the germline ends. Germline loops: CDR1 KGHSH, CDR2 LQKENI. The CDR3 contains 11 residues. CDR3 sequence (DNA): TGTGCCAGCCGCCACCAGGGGCCCCAGCATTTT. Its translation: CASRHQGPQHF.

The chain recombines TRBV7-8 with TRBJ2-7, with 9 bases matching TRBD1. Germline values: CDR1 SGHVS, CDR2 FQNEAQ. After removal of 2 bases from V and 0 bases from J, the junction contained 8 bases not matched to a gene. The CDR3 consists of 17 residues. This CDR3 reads CASSLRGDRGSSYEQYF. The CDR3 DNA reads TGTGCCAGCAGCTTAAGGGGAGACAGGGGGAGCTCCTACGAGCAGTACTTC.

Here the CDR3 DNA reads TGTGCCAGTAGTGCCCGGGACAGGCTTTATGGCTACACCTTC. Its translation is CASSARDRLYGYTF. The chain couples TRBV19 to TRBJ1-2, with 8 bases fitting TRBD1. Germline V CDR1 and CDR2: LNHDA, SQIVND (reference sequence). Trimming cost V 5 bases and J 5 bases; bases outside gene matches: 7. The CDR3 runs to 14 residues.

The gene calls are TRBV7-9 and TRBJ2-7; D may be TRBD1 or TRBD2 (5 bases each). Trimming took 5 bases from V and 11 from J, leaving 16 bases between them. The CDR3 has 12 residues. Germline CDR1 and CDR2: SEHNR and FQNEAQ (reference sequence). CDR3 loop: CASSTGAGREYF. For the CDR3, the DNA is TGTGCCAGCAGCACCGGGGCGGGTAGGGAGTACTTC.

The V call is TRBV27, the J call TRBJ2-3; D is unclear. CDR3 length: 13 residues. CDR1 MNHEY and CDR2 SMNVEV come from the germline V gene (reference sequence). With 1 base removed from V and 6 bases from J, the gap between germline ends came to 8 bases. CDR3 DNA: TGTGCCAGCAGTTTATTGATCCGGGATACGCAGTATTTT. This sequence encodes CASSLLIRDTQYF.

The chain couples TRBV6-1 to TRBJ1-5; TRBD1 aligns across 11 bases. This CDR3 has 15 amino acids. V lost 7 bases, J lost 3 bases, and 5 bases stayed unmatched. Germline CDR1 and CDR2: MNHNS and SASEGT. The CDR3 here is CASIGQGANNQPQHF. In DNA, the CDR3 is TGTGCCAGCATCGGACAGGGGGCGAACAATCAGCCCCAGCATTTT.

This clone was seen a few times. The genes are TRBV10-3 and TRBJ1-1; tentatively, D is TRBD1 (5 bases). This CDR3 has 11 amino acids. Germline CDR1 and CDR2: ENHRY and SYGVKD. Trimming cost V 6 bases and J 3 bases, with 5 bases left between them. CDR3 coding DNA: TGTGCCATCAGGGGGGACACTGAAGCTTTCTTT. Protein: CAIRGDTEAFF.

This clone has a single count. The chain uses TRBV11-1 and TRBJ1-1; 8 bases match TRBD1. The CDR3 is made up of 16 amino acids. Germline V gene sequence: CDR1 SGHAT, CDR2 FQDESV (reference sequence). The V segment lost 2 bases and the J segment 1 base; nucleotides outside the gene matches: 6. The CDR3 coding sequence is TGTGCCAGCAGCTTACCAAGGACAGGGACGAACACTGAAGCTTTCTTT. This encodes CASSLPRTGTNTEAFF.

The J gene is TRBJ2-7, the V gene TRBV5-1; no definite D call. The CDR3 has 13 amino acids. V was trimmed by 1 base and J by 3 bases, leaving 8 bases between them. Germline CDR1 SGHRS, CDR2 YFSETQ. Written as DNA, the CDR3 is TGCGCCAGCAGCTTGCCCCCAAGCTACGAGCAGTACTTC. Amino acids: CASSLPPSYEQYF. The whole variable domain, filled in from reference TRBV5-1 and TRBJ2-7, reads KAGVTQTPRYLIKTRGQQVTLSCSPISGHRSVSWYQQTPGQGLQFLFEYFSETQRNKGNFPGRFSGRQFSNSRSEMNVSTLELGDSALYLCASSLPPSYEQYFGPGTRLTVT.